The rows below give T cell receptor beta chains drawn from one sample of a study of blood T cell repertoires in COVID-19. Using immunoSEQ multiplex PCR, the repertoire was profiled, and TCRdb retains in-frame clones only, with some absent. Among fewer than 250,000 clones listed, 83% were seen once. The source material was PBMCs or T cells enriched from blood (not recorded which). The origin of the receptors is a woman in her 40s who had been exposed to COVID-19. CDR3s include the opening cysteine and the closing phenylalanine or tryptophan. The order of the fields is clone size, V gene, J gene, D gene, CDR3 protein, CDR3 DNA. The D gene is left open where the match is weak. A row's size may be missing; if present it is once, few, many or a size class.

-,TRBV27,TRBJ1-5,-,CASSGQNNQPQHF,TGTGCCAGCAGTGGACAGAACAATCAGCCCCAGCATTTT
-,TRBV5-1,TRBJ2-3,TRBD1,CASSSGQRATDTQYF,TGCGCCAGCAGCTCGGGACAGCGTGCCACAGATACGCAGTATTTT
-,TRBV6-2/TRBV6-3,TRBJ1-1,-,CASSLGQYTEAFF,TGTGCCAGCAGTTTGGGGCAGTACACTGAAGCTTTCTTT
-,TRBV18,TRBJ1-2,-,CASSPRQEAPNYGYTF,TGTGCCAGCTCACCCCGGCAGGAGGCACCGAACTATGGCTACACCTTC
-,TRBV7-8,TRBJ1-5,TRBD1,CASSLGGQGVGQPQHF,TGTGCCAGCAGCCTAGGGGGACAGGGGGTAGGTCAGCCCCAGCATTTT
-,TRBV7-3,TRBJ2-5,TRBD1,CASSLNRGETQYF,TGTGCCAGCAGCTTAAACAGGGGGGAGACCCAGTACTTC
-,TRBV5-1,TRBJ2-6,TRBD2,CATMLGGSGANVLTF,TGCGCCACCATGTTGGGGGGGTCCGGGGCCAACGTCCTGACTTTC
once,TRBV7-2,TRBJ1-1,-,CASSLTTVINTEAFF,TGTGCCAGCAGCTTAACGACAGTCATTAACACTGAAGCTTTCTTT
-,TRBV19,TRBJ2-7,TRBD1,CASSRTGGNYEQYF,TGTGCCAGTAGCAGGACAGGGGGGAACTACGAGCAGTACTTC
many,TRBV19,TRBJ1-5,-,CASSSFSGDNQPQHF,TGTGCCAGTAGTTCGTTTTCCGGGGACAATCAGCCCCAGCATTTT
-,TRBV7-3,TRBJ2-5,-,CASSLTGGGRPADF,TGTGCCAGCAGCCTCACGGGGGGCGGGAGACCCGCGGACTTC
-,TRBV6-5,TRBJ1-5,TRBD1,CASQGAFGQPQHF,TGTGCCAGCCAGGGGGCCTTCGGTCAGCCCCAGCATTTT
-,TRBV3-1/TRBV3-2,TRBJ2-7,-,CASSHGGSYEQYF,TGTGCCAGCAGCCACGGTGGGAGCTACGAGCAGTACTTC
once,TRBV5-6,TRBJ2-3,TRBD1,CASSFDRVSDTQYF,TGTGCCAGCAGCTTCGACAGGGTCTCAGATACGCAGTATTTT
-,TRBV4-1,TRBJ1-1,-,CASSHKAQRTEAFF,TGCGCCAGCAGCCATAAAGCTCAGAGGACTGAAGCTTTCTTT
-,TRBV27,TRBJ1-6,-,CASSSLRVLNSPLHF,TGTGCCAGCAGTTCTTTGAGGGTGCTGAATTCACCCCTCCACTTT
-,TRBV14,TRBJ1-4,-,CASSQVTPANEKLFF,TGTGCCAGCAGCCAAGTTACACCTGCTAATGAAAAACTGTTTTTT
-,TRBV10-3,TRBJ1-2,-,CAISEAAGYYGYTF,TGTGCCATCAGTGAGGCGGCAGGGTACTATGGCTACACCTTC
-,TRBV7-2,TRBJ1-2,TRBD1,CASSFGQGGYGYTF,TGTGCCAGCAGCTTCGGACAGGGGGGTTATGGCTACACCTTC
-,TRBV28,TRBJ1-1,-,CASRQGRNTEAFF,TGTGCCAGCAGGCAGGGAAGGAACACTGAAGCTTTCTTT
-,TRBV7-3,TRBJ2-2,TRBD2,CASSPGLAGGPDGELFF,TGTGCCAGCAGCCCGGGACTAGCGGGGGGGCCGGACGGGGAGCTGTTTTTT
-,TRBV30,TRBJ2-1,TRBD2,CAWSPAGGPYNEQFF,TGTGCCTGGAGTCCGGCGGGGGGGCCCTACAATGAGCAGTTCTTC
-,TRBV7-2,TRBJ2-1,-,CASSLASYNEQFF,TGTGCCAGCAGCCTAGCTTCATACAATGAGCAGTTCTTC
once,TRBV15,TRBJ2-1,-,CATSRRGSYNEQFF,TGTGCCACCAGCAGGCGGGGCTCCTACAATGAGCAGTTCTTC
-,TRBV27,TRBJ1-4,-,CASSFRPGGEKLFF,TGTGCCAGCAGTTTTCGGCCAGGCGGGGAAAAACTGTTTTTT
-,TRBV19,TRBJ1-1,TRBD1,CASSMGTGGWSTEAFF,TGTGCCAGTAGTATGGGCACAGGGGGTTGGTCCACTGAAGCTTTCTTT
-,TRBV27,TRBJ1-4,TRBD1,CASSSTGGATNEKLFF,TGTGCCAGCAGTTCGACAGGGGGAGCAACTAATGAAAAACTGTTTTTT
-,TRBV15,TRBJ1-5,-,CATSRGGYQPQHF,TGTGCCACCAGCCGGGGAGGATATCAGCCCCAGCATTTT
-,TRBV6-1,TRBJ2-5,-,CASSVAGTHQETQYF,TGTGCCAGCAGTGTAGCCGGGACTCATCAAGAGACCCAGTACTTC
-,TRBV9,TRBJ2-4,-,CASSTGSGGKNIQYF,TGTGCCAGCAGCACAGGGTCGGGGGGCAAAAACATTCAGTACTTC
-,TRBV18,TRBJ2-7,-,CASSPTRAVYEQYF,TGTGCCAGCTCACCTACGAGGGCCGTATACGAGCAGTACTTC
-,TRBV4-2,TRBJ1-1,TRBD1,CASSQDWTGANTEAFF,TGTGCCAGCAGCCAAGACTGGACAGGGGCGAACACTGAAGCTTTCTTT
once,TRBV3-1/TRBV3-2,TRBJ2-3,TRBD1,CASSQTDRGGWSTDTQYF,TGTGCCAGCAGCCAAACCGACAGGGGAGGCTGGTCCACAGATACGCAGTATTTT
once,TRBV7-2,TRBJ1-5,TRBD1,CASSTVTGVTNQPQHF,TGTGCCAGCAGTACGGTGACAGGGGTCACCAATCAGCCCCAGCATTTT
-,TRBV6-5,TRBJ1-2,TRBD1,CASSIGGGSGYTF,TGTGCCAGCAGCATAGGGGGCGGCTCCGGCTACACCTTC
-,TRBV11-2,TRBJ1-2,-,CASSLFSRVHYGYTF,TGTGCCAGCAGCCTTTTCAGCCGGGTCCACTATGGCTACACCTTC
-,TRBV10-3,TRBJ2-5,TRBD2,CAISEGTSGGLETQYF,TGTGCCATCAGTGAGGGGACTAGCGGGGGGTTAGAGACCCAGTACTTC
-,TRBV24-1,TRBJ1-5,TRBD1,CASKQGLGQPQHF,TGTGCCAGCAAACAGGGGTTGGGTCAGCCCCAGCATTTT
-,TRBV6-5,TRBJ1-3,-,CASSSPGSGGNTIYF,TGTGCCAGCAGTTCCCCGGGTTCCGGGGGAAACACCATATATTTT
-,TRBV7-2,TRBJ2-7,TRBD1,CASRKNRQGGVQYF,TGTGCCAGCAGGAAAAATAGACAGGGCGGAGTGCAGTACTTC
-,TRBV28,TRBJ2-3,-,CASSPGQLHGSTDTQYF,TGTGCCAGCAGTCCAGGACAGCTACACGGGAGCACAGATACGCAGTATTTT
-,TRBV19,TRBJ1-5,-,CASSIGGGQPQHF,TGTGCCAGTAGTATAGGGGGAGGACAGCCCCAGCATTTT
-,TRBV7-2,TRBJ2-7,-,CASSLVEPSYEQYF,TGTGCCAGCAGCTTAGTCGAGCCCTCCTACGAGCAGTACTTC
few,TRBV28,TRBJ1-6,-,CASRRNAGGVSPLHF,TGTGCCAGCAGACGAAACGCAGGCGGGGTTTCACCCCTCCACTTT
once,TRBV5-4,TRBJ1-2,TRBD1,CASSIGTGRTYGYTF,TGTGCCAGCAGCATCGGGACAGGGAGGACCTATGGCTACACCTTC
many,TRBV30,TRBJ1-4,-,CAWGAAGEKLFF,TGTGCCTGGGGGGCCGCAGGGGAAAAACTGTTTTTT
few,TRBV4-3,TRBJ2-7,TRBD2,CASSRELAGGRNEQYF,TGCGCCAGCAGCCGGGAATTAGCGGGGGGGCGGAATGAGCAGTACTTC
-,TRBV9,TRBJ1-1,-,CASSVAPEAEAFF,TGTGCCAGCAGCGTAGCACCCGAGGCTGAAGCTTTCTTT
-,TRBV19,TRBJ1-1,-,CASGPARDRPEAFF,TGTGCCAGTGGGCCGGCACGCGACCGACCTGAAGCTTTCTTT